This T cell receptor (beta chain) was sequenced in a study of cytomegalovirus exposure and HLA in healthy donors. Study-wide results and caveats: Association with HLA alleles at 0.05 false discovery rate was found for 16,951 TCR beta sequences in a later analysis. Later, an analysis showed that TCR beta chains associated with HLA were more clonally expanded than others that were equally common.

Comments on this clone: What it recognizes is unknown.

The PCR contained 60 Vbeta and 13 Jbeta primers. Sequencing used immunoSEQ multiplex PCR; TCRdb keeps in-frame clones, though not all of them. The repertoire consists of 80,000 to 100,000 clones, with about 67% occurring once and the leading ten covering about a sixth. CDR3 length: 15 amino acids. With 5 bases removed from V and 0 bases from J, the gap between germline ends came to 8 bases. Germline V gives CDR1 MNHEY, CDR2 SVGAGI. The receptor's source is a woman aged 18-29 years in good health and CMV-seropositive. The chain employs TRBV6-5 and TRBJ2-6; perhaps TRBD1 as D (6 bases). The sequenced material came from PBMCs. The CDR3, as DNA: TGTGCCAGCAGTCAGGGGAGCTCTGGGGCCAACGTCCTGACTTTC. Its protein is CASSQGSSGANVLTF.